This entry lists 2 T cell receptor beta chains sequenced from one sample in a study of T-cell reconstitution after alpha-beta-depleted transplantation in children. Construction of the TCRbeta library involved unique molecular identifiers. Each CDR3 protein is one row after TCRdb ran MiXCR on the PCR reads. The top ten hold about 13% of the sample, which has about 190,000 distinct CDR3 sequences, around 10% seen once. Here the sequenced sample was PBMCs, taken before TCRalphabeta/CD19-depleted stem cell transplant. Receptor source: a boy aged 2 to 9 with acute myeloid leukemia, due to receive a stem cell transplant.

This clonotype was seen at least ten times. The chain combines TRBV5-1 with TRBJ1-2; D remains unclear. The CDR3 totals 13 residues. Per germline, CDR1 SGHRS and CDR2 YFSETQ. Trimming left V 4 bases short and J 0 bases short, with 7 bases between. The CDR3 is CASSPGTNYGYTF. The CDR3 coding sequence is TGCGCCAGCAGCCCCGGGACTAACTATGGCTACACCTTC.

This clonotype appeared many times. The V call is TRBV28, the J call TRBJ2-1; D possibly matches TRBD1 or TRBD2 (5 bases each). Germline V gene sequence: CDR1 MDHEN, CDR2 SYDVKM. CDR3 size: 16 residues. V lost 5 bases to trimming and J lost 10 bases, with 24 bases between them. The CDR3 loop is CASSRTNRGVYWEQFF. CDR3 coding DNA: TGTGCCAGCAGTAGAACAAACCGAGGGGTTTACTGGGAGCAGTTCTTC.